A single sample is the source of the 27 T cell receptor beta chains below, sequenced in a study of shared clonotypes between healthy human individuals. TCRdb keeps only in-frame clones here, not all; method: immunoSEQ multiplex PCR. This table holds some 630,000 clones, about three quarters found once. Sequenced input: memory CD4+ T cells sorted from blood. Sample subset: CD45RA-negative fraction. The receptor source for this set is a woman in her 30s in good health.

The genes are TRBV18 and TRBJ2-7, with D possibly being TRBD1 (5 bases). The CDR3 totals 13 residues. The V and J ends lost 4 bases and 6 bases respectively, with 13 bases between them. From germline, CDR1 is KGHSH and CDR2 LQKENI. CDR3 amino acids: CASSQTVQAEQYF. Here the CDR3 DNA reads TGTGCCAGCTCACAAACAGTACAGGCCGAGCAGTACTTC.

CDR3 residues: CASTWAAGGSAYEQYF. The CDR3 DNA reads as TGTGCCAGCACCTGGGCCGCGGGAGGGAGCGCCTACGAGCAGTACTTC. The V gene is TRBV27, the J gene TRBJ2-7, with 9 bases that match TRBD2. The CDR3 covers 16 residues. With 7 bases clipped from V and 2 bases from J, the junction kept 12 bases outside the gene matches. The germline V gene has CDR1 MNHEY and CDR2 SMNVEV (reference sequence).

The chain is built from TRBV7-9 and TRBJ2-3; no clear D. V lost 1 base, J lost 6 bases, and 11 bases lay in between. Germline lookup yields CDR1 SEHNR and CDR2 FQNEAQ (reference sequence). The CDR3 has 14 residues. CDR3 in amino acids: CASSLVVDGDTQYF. CDR3 in DNA: TGTGCCAGCAGCTTAGTCGTGGATGGGGATACGCAGTATTTT.

The V gene is TRBV5-1, the J gene TRBJ1-3; 9 bases are a match to TRBD1. The CDR3 length is 15 residues. The junction had 2 bases not matched to a gene; V was cut back by 2 bases and J by 2 bases. Germline CDR1 and CDR2: SGHRS and YFSETQ. CDR3 residues: CASSFGTGPGNTIYF. The CDR3 bases are TGCGCCAGCAGCTTCGGGACAGGGCCTGGAAACACCATATATTTT.

The chain carries TRBV28 and TRBJ2-7; D call uncertain. With 2 bases removed from V and 6 bases from J, the gap between germline ends came to 11 bases. Germline assignment: CDR1 MDHEN and CDR2 SYDVKM. CDR3 length equals 13 residues. The CDR3 sequence is CASSLVPVSEQYF. Here the CDR3 DNA reads TGTGCCAGCAGTTTAGTCCCCGTTAGCGAGCAGTACTTC.

This clone came up once. Distinct nucleotide sequences in the sample also encode this CDR3. The chain links TRBV2 to TRBJ2-7; 7 bases align to TRBD1. Trimming at V came to 7 bases and at J to 1 base, leaving 4 bases not matched to a gene. Germline loops: CDR1 SNHLY, CDR2 FYNNEI. The CDR3 contains 13 residues. The CDR3 loop reads CASNRDRSYEQYF. For the CDR3, the DNA is TGTGCCAGCAATCGGGACAGATCCTACGAGCAGTACTTC.

The chain couples TRBV6-5 to TRBJ2-1; TRBD2 agrees at 9 bases. CDR1 MNHEY and CDR2 SVGAGI come from the germline V gene. The V gene end was trimmed by 5 bases and the J gene end by 7 bases; junction bases not matched to a gene: 6. The CDR3 spans 14 residues. The CDR3 sequence: CASSAGGPWNEQFF. The CDR3 DNA reads TGTGCCAGCAGTGCGGGAGGGCCTTGGAATGAGCAGTTCTTC.

The genes are TRBV27 and TRBJ2-2; unclear D gene. V lost 6 bases and J 4 bases, leaving 12 bases between the germline ends. Germline V gene sequence: CDR1 MNHEY, CDR2 SMNVEV (reference sequence). CDR3 length: 14 amino acids. This chain's CDR3 is CASRLKWGTGELFF. The CDR3 bases are TGTGCCAGCAGGCTCAAGTGGGGCACCGGGGAGCTGTTTTTT.

This clone showed up many times. The chain joins TRBV25-1 to TRBJ2-5; 7 bases agree with TRBD2. With the DNA end fitting TRBJ2-7 better, the J assignment may be wrong. Germline CDR1 MGHDK, CDR2 SYGVNS. This CDR3 region has 13 residues. The CDR3 bases are TGTGCCAGCAGTGCCGCGGGAGCCTACGAGCAGTACTTC. Translating gives CASSAAGAYEQYF.

The chain links TRBV7-9 to TRBJ1-1; D remains unclear. CDR3 length: 14 residues. Trimming removed 4 bases from V and 1 base from J, with 10 bases in between. Looked up from germline, CDR1 is SEHNR and CDR2 is FQNEAQ (reference sequence). The CDR3 DNA follows: TGTGCCAGCAGCTCCGAGCTGGGGAACACTGAAGCTTTCTTT. Amino acids: CASSSELGNTEAFF.

This chain uses TRBV5-4 with TRBJ2-1; D may be TRBD1 or TRBD2 (5 bases each). The CDR3 runs 14 residues. The ends were cut back, 0 bases at V and 7 bases at J, with 11 bases in the middle. CDR1 SGHNT and CDR2 YYREEE come from the germline V gene (reference sequence). CDR3 region: CASSLGGSLNEQFF. The DNA of the CDR3 is TGTGCCAGCAGCTTGGGGGGGAGTTTGAATGAGCAGTTCTTC.

V usage is TRBV19 and J usage is TRBJ1-1; 8 nucleotides line up with TRBD1. From germline, CDR1 is LNHDA and CDR2 SQIVND (reference sequence). CDR3 length: 14 amino acids. Losses at the gene ends were 5 bases for V and 4 bases for J; bases not matched to a gene: 6. In DNA form, the CDR3 reads TGTGCCAGTAGTCCCCAAGGACAGGGCACTGAAGCTTTCTTT. Translating it yields CASSPQGQGTEAFF.

This clone was counted only a few times. This rearrangement joins TRBV7-6 to TRBJ2-2; D may be TRBD1 or TRBD2 (7 bases each). V shed 4 bases and J shed 1 base, with 19 bases lying between them. CDR3 length: 18 residues. Germline CDR1 SGHVS, CDR2 FNYEAQ. The CDR3 reads CASSSQGSGNRNTGELFF. Here the CDR3 DNA reads TGTGCCAGCAGCTCACAGGGGAGCGGGAATAGGAACACCGGGGAGCTGTTTTTT.

This clone has a handful of counts. The same CDR3 also results from other DNA sequences found in this sample. V and J are TRBV19 and TRBJ1-5, with D possibly TRBD1 on 5 matching bases. Germline V CDR1 and CDR2: LNHDA, SQIVND (reference sequence). The CDR3 is made up of 13 amino acids. V was trimmed by 3 bases and J by 7 bases, leaving 10 bases between them. CDR3: CASSIAGLQPQHF. The CDR3, as DNA: TGTGCCAGTAGTATCGCAGGGCTGCAGCCCCAGCATTTT.

The rearrangement uses TRBV6-5 and TRBJ1-2, with 7 bases fitting TRBD1. Germline-derived CDR1 and CDR2 are MNHEY and SVGAGI. The CDR3 runs 13 residues. V lost 6 bases to trimming and J lost 6 bases; unmatched junction nucleotides: 7. CDR3 in DNA: TGTGCCAGCAGGCGACAGGGTCGCGATGGCTACACCTTC. Its translation: CASRRQGRDGYTF.

The J gene is TRBJ2-7, the V gene TRBV6-1, with 7 bases fitting TRBD2. From germline, CDR1 is MNHNS and CDR2 SASEGT. Trimming at V came to 4 bases and at J to 2 bases, leaving 5 bases not matched to a gene. The CDR3 totals 14 residues. In DNA, the CDR3 is TGTGCCAGCAGTGTTTTGGCGGGAGCCTACGAGCAGTACTTC. This codes for CASSVLAGAYEQYF.

The table lists this clone with many counts. The chain uses TRBV7-6 and TRBJ2-7; the D is unclear. Germline CDR1 and CDR2: SGHVS and FNYEAQ. The CDR3 extends over 11 amino acids. V lost 2 bases, J lost 5 bases, and 4 bases lay in between. The CDR3: CASSLYHEQYF. CDR3 nucleotides: TGTGCCAGCAGCTTATACCACGAGCAGTACTTC. Looking up the rest from reference TRBV7-6 and TRBJ2-7 gives the full variable domain: GAGVSQSPRYKVTKRGQDVALRCDPISGHVSLYWYRQALGQGPEFLTYFNYEAQQDKSGLPNDRFSAERPEGSISTLTIQRTEQRDSAMYRCASSLYHEQYFGPGTRLTVT.

This rearrangement joins TRBV18 to TRBJ1-3, with TRBD1 as a possible D gene (5 bases). Germline V CDR1 and CDR2: KGHSH, LQKENI. The CDR3 length is 15 residues. Trimming removed 3 bases at V and 1 base at J, with 10 bases between. CDR3 nucleotide sequence: TGTGCCAGCTCACCCACCCCAGGGTCTGGAAACACCATATATTTT. This translates into CASSPTPGSGNTIYF.

The V call is TRBV28, the J call TRBJ1-3, with D perhaps matching TRBD1 (5 bases). The V and J ends lost 6 bases and 4 bases respectively, with 16 bases between them. Germline V CDR1 and CDR2: MDHEN, SYDVKM. This CDR3 region has 15 residues. CDR3 nucleotide sequence: TGTGCCAGCAGAAATAGGGGAGGAGGGGGAAACACCATATATTTT. Protein sequence: CASRNRGGGGNTIYF. Full variable domain (outside the CDR3, taken from reference TRBV28 and TRBJ1-3): DVKVTQSSRYLVKRTGEKVFLECVQDMDHENMFWYRQDPGLGLRLIYFSYDVKMKEKGDIPEGYSVSREKKERFSLILESASTNQTSMYLCASRNRGGGGNTIYFGEGSWLTVV.

The chain joins TRBV2 to TRBJ1-5, with D uncertain. Germline V gene lookup returns CDR1 SNHLY and CDR2 FYNNEI. The V and J ends lost 6 bases and 1 base respectively, with 10 bases between them. This CDR3 spans 14 amino acids. CDR3 sequence: CASSGSDSNQPQHF. CDR3 coding DNA: TGTGCCAGCAGCGGGTCGGACAGCAATCAGCCCCAGCATTTT.

In this sample, this clone turned up once. The chain couples TRBV28 to TRBJ2-1; TRBD1 matches at 9 bases. Trimming took 5 bases from V and 4 from J; bases not matched to a gene: 6. Germline CDR1 is MDHEN and CDR2 is SYDVKM. The CDR3 sequence is 15 residues long. The CDR3 DNA reads TGTGCCAGCAGTGCGGACAGGGGCTTTTACAATGAGCAGTTCTTC. Amino acid sequence: CASSADRGFYNEQFF.

The rearrangement links TRBV7-2 to TRBJ2-1; TRBD2 might be the D (6 bases). This CDR3 is built from 16 residues. Deletions cut 4 bases from V and 4 bases from J, with 17 bases between. CDR1 and CDR2 from the germline V gene are SGHTA and FQGNSA. The CDR3 DNA reads TGTGCCAGCAGCTCTAGCGTTCTCCCCCCATACAATGAGCAGTTCTTC. Translated: CASSSSVLPPYNEQFF.

This clone was seen more than once but under ten times. This sequence joins TRBV29-1 and TRBJ2-1; TRBD2 aligns across 12 bases. CDR3 length: 14 residues. Germline trimming cut 8 bases from V and 10 bases from J; bases unmatched to any gene: 12. CDR1 and CDR2 (germline): SQVTM, ANQGSEA. CDR3 residues: CSSRQTSGSGEQFF. CDR3 in DNA: TGCAGCTCCAGACAGACTAGCGGGAGTGGCGAGCAGTTCTTC.

The J gene is TRBJ1-5, the V gene TRBV4-1; D call uncertain. There are 14 residues in the CDR3. The V and J ends lost 3 bases and 4 bases respectively, with 10 bases between them. Germline CDR1 and CDR2: MGHRA and YSYEKL. The CDR3 sequence: CASSQVLQNQPQHF. The CDR3, as DNA: TGCGCCAGCAGCCAGGTGTTACAAAATCAGCCCCAGCATTTT.

V and J are TRBV29-1 and TRBJ1-1; 12 bases are a match to TRBD1. Unmatched junction bases numbered 4, after V lost 5 bases and J lost 0 bases. CDR3 length: 15 residues. Germline assignment: CDR1 SQVTM and CDR2 ANQGSEA. CDR3 sequence: CSVTGQGALNTEAFF. The CDR3 DNA reads TGCAGCGTTACGGGACAGGGGGCTCTGAACACTGAAGCTTTCTTT.

The chain employs TRBV12-1 and TRBJ2-6; TRBD1, as called in the table, went unchecked against the DNA. TRBV12-1 is given as a pseudogene. This CDR3 is 19 amino acids long. The CDR3 nucleotides read TGTGCCAGCAGTTGGGGAGGGGACAGGGTTTTACGTGGGGCCAACGTCCTGACTTTC. Translating gives CASSWGGDRVLRGANVLTF.

This clone is a singleton in its sample. This chain uses TRBV30 with TRBJ1-1; D gene unclear. Trimming took 7 bases from V and 0 from J, leaving 12 bases between them. CDR1 is GTSNPN and CDR2 is SVGIG in the germline V gene (reference sequence). The CDR3 is 13 residues long. The CDR3: CASQKGMNTEAFF. In nucleotides, the CDR3 is TGTGCCTCTCAAAAAGGGATGAACACTGAAGCTTTCTTT.